The 5 T cell receptor beta chains below come from one sample, sequenced in a study of blood T cells in healthy people across ages. Sample-barcoded 5' priming and a J-beta primer mix drove a second PCR of 7 to 11 cycles. Each CDR3 protein is one row after TCRdb ran MiXCR on the 5' RACE reads. The sample carries about 290,000 distinct CDR3 sequences, roughly a quarter recorded once. Sequencing was carried out using blood. These receptors came from a woman between 65 and 79 years old in good health.

This clonotype showed up just a few times. The CDR3 reads CASSSSGETQYF. The CDR3 coding sequence is TGTGCCAGCAGCTCGTCCGGGGAGACCCAGTACTTC. This chain joins TRBV7-2 and TRBJ2-5; no firm D call. Germline CDR1 and CDR2: SGHTA and FQGNSA. Trimming left V 4 bases short and J 5 bases short, with 8 bases between. The CDR3 runs 12 residues.

This clonotype appeared a few times. The chain is built from TRBV29-1 and TRBJ1-2; perhaps TRBD1 as D (5 bases). Looked up from germline, CDR1 is SQVTM and CDR2 is ANQGSEA. V shed 3 bases and J shed 2 bases, with 13 bases lying between them. The CDR3 contains 14 residues. The CDR3 region has the DNA TGCAGCGTTGATGATACAGGCAGGAACTATGGCTACACCTTC. Its translation: CSVDDTGRNYGYTF.

V usage is TRBV27 and J usage is TRBJ1-5, with 8 nucleotides matching TRBD1. Germline V CDR1 and CDR2: MNHEY, SMNVEV (reference sequence). There are 18 residues in the CDR3. After removal of 6 bases from V and 5 bases from J, the junction contained 18 bases not matched to a gene. The CDR3 sequence is CASRRTGSKGPPDQPQHF. The DNA of the CDR3 is TGTGCCAGCAGGCGGACAGGGTCGAAAGGCCCTCCTGATCAGCCCCAGCATTTT.

The J gene is TRBJ1-2, the V gene TRBV28; no clear D. Germline V gene data show CDR1 as MDHEN and CDR2 as SYDVKM. Trimming took off 4 bases at V and 2 bases at J, with 8 bases between the two ends. The CDR3 totals 13 residues. CDR3: CASSSWANYGYTF. DNA for the CDR3: TGTGCCAGCAGTTCGTGGGCCAACTATGGCTACACCTTC.

The rearrangement uses TRBV7-2 and TRBJ2-7; 8 nucleotides agree with TRBD2. The CDR3 has 13 residues. The V gene end was trimmed by 11 bases and the J gene end by 0 bases; junction bases not matched to a gene: 6. Germline CDR1 reads SGHTA; CDR2 reads FQGNSA. CDR3 sequence: CAAREGGSYEQYF. CDR3 in DNA: TGTGCCGCCCGGGAGGGGGGCTCCTACGAGCAGTACTTC.